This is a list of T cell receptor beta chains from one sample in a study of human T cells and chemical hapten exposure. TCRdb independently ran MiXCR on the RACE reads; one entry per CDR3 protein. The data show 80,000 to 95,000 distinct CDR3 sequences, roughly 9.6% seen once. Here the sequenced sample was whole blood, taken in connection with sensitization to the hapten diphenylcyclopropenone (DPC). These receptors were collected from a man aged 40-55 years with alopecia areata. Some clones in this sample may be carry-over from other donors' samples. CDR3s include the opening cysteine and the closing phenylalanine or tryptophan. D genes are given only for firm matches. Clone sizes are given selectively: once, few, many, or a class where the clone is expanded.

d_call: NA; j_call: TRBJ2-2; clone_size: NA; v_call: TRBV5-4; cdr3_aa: CASSPTGEVTGELFF; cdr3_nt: TGTGCCAGCAGCCCTACAGGGGAGGTCACCGGGGAGCTGTTTTTT
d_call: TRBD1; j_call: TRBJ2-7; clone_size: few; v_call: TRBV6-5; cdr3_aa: CASSYSESGGSYEQYF; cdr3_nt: TGTGCCAGCAGTTACTCGGAGTCAGGGGGATCCTACGAGCAGTACTTC
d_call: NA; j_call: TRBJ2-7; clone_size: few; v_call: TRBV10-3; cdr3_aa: CAISSGPSYEQYF; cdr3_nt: TGTGCCATCAGTAGCGGACCCTCCTACGAGCAGTACTTC
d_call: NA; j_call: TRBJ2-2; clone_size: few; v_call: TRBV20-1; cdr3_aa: CSARRGGRTGELFF; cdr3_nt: TGCAGTGCTAGACGTGGCGGAAGGACCGGGGAGCTGTTTTTT
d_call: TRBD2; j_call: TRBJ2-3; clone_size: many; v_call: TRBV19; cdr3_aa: CASSIGASGFTDTQYF; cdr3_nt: TGTGCCAGTAGTATCGGGGCTAGCGGATTCACAGATACGCAGTATTTT
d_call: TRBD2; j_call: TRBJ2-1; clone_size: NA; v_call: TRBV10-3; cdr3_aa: CAIRTSGRADNEQFF; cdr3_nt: TGTGCCATCAGAACTAGCGGGAGGGCCGACAATGAGCAGTTCTTC
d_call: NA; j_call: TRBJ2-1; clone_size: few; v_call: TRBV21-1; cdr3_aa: CASSKSKGSLYNEQFF; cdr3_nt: TGTGCCAGCAGCAAATCGAAGGGTTCACTCTACAATGAGCAGTTCTTC
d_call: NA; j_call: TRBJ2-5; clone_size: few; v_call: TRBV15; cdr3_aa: CATSRVGSQETQYF; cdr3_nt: TGTGCCACCAGCAGAGTGGGTAGCCAAGAGACCCAGTACTTC
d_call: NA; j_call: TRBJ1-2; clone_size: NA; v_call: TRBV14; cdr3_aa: CASSQVTVSYGYTF; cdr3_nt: TGTGCCAGCAGCCAAGTGACAGTATCCTATGGCTACACCTTC
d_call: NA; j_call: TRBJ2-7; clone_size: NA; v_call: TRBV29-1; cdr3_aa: CSVENEGSYEQYF; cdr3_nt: TGCAGCGTTGAAAACGAGGGCTCCTACGAGCAGTACTTC
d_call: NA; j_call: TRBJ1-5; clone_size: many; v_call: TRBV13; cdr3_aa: CASSLGERPQHF; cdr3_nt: TGTGCCAGCAGCTTAGGCGAGAGGCCCCAGCATTTT
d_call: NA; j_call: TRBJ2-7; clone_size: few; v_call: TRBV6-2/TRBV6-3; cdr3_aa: CASSYLYEQYF; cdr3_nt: TGTGCCAGCAGTTACCTCTACGAGCAGTACTTC
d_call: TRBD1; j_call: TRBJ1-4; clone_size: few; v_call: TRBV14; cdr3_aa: CASSRDRDEKLFF; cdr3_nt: TGTGCCAGCAGCCGGGACAGGGATGAAAAACTGTTTTTT
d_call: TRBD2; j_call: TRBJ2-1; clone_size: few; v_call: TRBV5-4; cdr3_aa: CASSSGTSVYNEQFF; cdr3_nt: TGTGCCAGCAGCTCCGGGACTAGCGTGTACAATGAGCAGTTCTTC
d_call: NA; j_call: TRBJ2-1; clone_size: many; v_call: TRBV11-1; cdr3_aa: CASSVGPQQGQFF; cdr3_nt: TGTGCCAGCAGCGTCGGCCCGCAACAGGGGCAGTTCTTC
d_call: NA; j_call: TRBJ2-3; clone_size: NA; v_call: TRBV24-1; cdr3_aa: CATSPAGRRRTDTQYF; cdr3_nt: TGTGCCACCAGCCCGGCGGGCAGGAGACGCACAGATACGCAGTATTTT
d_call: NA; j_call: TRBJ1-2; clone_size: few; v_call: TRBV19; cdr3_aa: CASNGLNYGYTF; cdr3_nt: TGTGCCAGTAACGGCCTCAACTATGGCTACACCTTC
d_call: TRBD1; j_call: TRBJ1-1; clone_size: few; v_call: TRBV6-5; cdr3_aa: CASSYTTGGRGNTEAFF; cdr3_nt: TGTGCCAGCAGTTACACAACAGGGGGCCGGGGGAACACTGAAGCTTTCTTT
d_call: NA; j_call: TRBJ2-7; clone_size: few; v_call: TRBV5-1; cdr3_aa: CASSHGPDYEQYF; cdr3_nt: TGCGCCAGCAGCCACGGACCCGACTACGAGCAGTACTTC
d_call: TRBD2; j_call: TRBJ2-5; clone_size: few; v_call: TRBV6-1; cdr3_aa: CASSPSAGDLRETQYF; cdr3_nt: TGTGCCAGCAGTCCCTCCGCGGGAGACCTTCGGGAGACCCAGTACTTC
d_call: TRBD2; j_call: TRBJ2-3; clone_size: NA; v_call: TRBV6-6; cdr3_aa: CASKAGATDTQYF; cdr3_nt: TGTGCCAGCAAAGCGGGAGCTACAGATACGCAGTATTTT
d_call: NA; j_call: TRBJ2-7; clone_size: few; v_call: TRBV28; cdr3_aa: CASSRYEQYF; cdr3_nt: TGTGCCAGCAGCCGCTACGAGCAGTACTTC
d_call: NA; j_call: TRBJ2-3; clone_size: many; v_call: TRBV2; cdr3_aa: CASQTGPSTDTQYF; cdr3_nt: TGTGCCAGCCAGACTGGGCCTAGCACAGATACGCAGTATTTT
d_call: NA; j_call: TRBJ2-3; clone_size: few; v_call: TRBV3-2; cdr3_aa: CASSQDPSAADTQYF; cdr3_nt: TGTGCCAGCAGCCAAGACCCTAGCGCCGCAGATACGCAGTATTTT
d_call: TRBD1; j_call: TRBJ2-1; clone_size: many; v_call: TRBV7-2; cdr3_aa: CASSSAGTGRNEQFF; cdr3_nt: TGTGCCAGCAGCTCCGCCGGGACAGGGAGAAATGAGCAGTTCTTC
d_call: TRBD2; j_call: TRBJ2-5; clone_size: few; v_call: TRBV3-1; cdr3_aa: CASSPHSGTSGRDDQYF; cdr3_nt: TGTGCCAGCAGCCCGCATTCCGGGACTAGCGGGAGGGATGACCAGTACTTC
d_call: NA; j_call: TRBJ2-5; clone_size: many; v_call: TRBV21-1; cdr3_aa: CASSPRKCEGQISNQETQYF; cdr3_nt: TGTGCCAGCAGCCCGAGGAAATGTGAGGGGCAAATAAGTAACCAAGAGACCCAGTACTTC
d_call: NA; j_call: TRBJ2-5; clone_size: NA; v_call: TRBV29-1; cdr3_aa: CSLPLEGETQYF; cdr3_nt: TGCAGCCTGCCCCTAGAAGGAGAGACCCAGTACTTC
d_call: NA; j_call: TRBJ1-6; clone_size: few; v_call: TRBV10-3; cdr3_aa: CAISRTDDNSPLHF; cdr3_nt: TGTGCCATCAGTCGGACAGACGATAATTCACCCCTCCACTTT
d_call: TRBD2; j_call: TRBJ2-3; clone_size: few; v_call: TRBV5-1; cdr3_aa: CASSLAGGRAISDTQYF; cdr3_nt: TGCGCCAGCAGCTTGGCCGGCGGGAGGGCCATATCAGATACGCAGTATTTT
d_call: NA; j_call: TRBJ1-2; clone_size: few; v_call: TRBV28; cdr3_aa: CASSTAGEGNYGYTF; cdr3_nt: TGTGCCAGCAGTACGGCAGGGGAGGGGAACTATGGCTACACCTTC
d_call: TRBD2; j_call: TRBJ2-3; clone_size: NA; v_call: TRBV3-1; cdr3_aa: CASSQDPHSGRARDTQYF; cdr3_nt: TGTGCCAGCAGCCAAGACCCCCATAGCGGGAGGGCCAGAGATACGCAGTATTTT
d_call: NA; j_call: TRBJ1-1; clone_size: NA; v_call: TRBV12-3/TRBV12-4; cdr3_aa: CASSGGLQNTEAFF; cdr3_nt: TGTGCCAGCTCCGGGGGACTTCAGAACACTGAAGCTTTCTTT
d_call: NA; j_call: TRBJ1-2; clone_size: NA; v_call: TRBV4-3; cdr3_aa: CASSQNRVDGYTF; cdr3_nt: TGCGCCAGCAGCCAGAACAGGGTGGATGGCTACACCTTC
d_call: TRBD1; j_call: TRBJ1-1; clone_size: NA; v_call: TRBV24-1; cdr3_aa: CATPQGGASSEAFF; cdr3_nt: TGTGCCACACCCCAGGGGGGCGCATCTTCTGAAGCTTTCTTT
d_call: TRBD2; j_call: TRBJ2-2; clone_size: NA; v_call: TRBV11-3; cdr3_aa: CASSVTSANTGELFF; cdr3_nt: TGTGCCAGCAGCGTAACTAGCGCGAACACCGGGGAGCTGTTTTTT
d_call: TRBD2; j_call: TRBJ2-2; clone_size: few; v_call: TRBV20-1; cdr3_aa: CSARVRLASNTGELFF; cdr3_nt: TGCAGTGCTAGAGTTCGACTAGCCTCGAACACCGGGGAGCTGTTTTTT
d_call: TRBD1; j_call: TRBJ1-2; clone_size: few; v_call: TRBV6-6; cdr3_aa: CASTVFGTGGVYGYTF; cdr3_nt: TGTGCCAGCACCGTATTCGGGACAGGGGGCGTCTATGGCTACACCTTC
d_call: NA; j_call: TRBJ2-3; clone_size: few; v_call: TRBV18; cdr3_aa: CASSPAPESTDTQYF; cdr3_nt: TGTGCCAGCTCACCGGCCCCGGAGAGCACAGATACGCAGTATTTT
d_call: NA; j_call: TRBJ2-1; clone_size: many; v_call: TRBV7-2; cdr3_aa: CASSLANGDYNEQFF; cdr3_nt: TGTGCCAGCAGCTTAGCGAACGGGGATTACAATGAGCAGTTCTTC
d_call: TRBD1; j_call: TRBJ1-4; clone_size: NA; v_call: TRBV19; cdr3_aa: CASSVLPGQGNEKLFF; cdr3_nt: TGTGCCAGTAGTGTTCTACCGGGACAGGGTAATGAAAAACTGTTTTTT
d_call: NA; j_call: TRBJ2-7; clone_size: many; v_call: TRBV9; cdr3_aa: CASSAQRSSYEQYF; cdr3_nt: TGTGCCAGCAGCGCTCAAAGGAGCTCCTACGAGCAGTACTTC
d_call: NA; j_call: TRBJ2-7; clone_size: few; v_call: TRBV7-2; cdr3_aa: CASSLRGPIGKTYEQYF; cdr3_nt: TGTGCCAGCAGCTTACGGGGGCCGATTGGGAAGACCTACGAGCAGTACTTC
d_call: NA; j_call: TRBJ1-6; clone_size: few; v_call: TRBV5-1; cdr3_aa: CASSTGSSYNSPLHF; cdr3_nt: TGCGCCAGCAGCACAGGGAGCTCCTATAATTCACCCCTCCACTTT
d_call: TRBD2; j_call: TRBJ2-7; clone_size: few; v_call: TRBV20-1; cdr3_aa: CSASKEAGTSVTYEQYF; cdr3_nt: TGCAGTGCTAGCAAGGAAGCTGGGACTAGCGTGACCTACGAGCAGTACTTC
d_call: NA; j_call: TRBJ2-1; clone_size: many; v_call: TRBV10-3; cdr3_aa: CAIRLPGPNEQFF; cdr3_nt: TGTGCCATCAGACTACCCGGGCCAAATGAGCAGTTCTTC
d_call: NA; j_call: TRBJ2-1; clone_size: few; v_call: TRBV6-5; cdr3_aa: CASSSLSGGGGGEQFF; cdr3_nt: TGTGCCAGCAGTTCCTTGAGCGGAGGGGGAGGCGGTGAGCAGTTCTTC
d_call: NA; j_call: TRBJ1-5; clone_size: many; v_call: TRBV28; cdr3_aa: CASSLRQEGNQPQHF; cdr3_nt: TGTGCCAGCAGTCTCAGACAGGAAGGCAATCAGCCCCAGCATTTT
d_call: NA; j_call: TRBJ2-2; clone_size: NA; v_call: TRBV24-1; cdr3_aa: CATSDYPGTGELFF; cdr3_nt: TGTGCCACCAGTGATTACCCAGGGACCGGGGAGCTGTTTTTT
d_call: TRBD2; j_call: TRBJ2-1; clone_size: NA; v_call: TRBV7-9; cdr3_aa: CASSLDPLAGLNEQFF; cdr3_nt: TGTGCCAGCAGCCTAGACCCTCTAGCGGGCTTAAATGAGCAGTTCTTC
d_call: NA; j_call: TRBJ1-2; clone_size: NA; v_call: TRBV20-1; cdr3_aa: CSARDRNNYGYTF; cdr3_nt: TGCAGTGCTAGAGATCGGAATAACTATGGCTACACCTTC